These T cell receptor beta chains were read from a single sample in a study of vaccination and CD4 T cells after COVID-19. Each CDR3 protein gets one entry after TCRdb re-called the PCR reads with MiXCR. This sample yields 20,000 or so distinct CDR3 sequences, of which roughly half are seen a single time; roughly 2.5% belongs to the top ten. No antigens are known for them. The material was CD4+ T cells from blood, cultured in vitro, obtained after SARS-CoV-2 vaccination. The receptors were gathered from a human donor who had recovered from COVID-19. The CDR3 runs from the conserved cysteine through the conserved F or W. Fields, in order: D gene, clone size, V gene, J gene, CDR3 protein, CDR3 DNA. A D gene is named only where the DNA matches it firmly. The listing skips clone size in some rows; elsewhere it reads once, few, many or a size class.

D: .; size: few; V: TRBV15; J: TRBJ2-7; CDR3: CATSLTSLTEQYF; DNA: TGTGCCACCAGTCTCACCAGTCTGACCGAGCAGTACTTC
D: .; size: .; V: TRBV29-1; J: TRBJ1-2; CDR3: CSVGSNYGYTF; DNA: TGCAGCGTTGGATCAAACTATGGCTACACCTTC
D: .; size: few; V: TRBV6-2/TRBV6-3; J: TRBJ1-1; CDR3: CASSYSLAGNTEAFF; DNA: TGTGCCAGCAGTTACTCCCTGGCCGGGAACACTGAAGCTTTCTTT
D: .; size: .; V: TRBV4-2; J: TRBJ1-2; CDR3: CASSPLEGNYGYTF; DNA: TGTGCCAGCAGCCCGCTTGAGGGAAACTATGGCTACACCTTC
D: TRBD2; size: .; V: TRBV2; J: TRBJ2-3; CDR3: CASSGLAEPTDTQYF; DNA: TGTGCCAGCAGTGGACTAGCGGAGCCCACAGATACGCAGTATTTT
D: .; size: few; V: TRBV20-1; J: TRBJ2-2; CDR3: CSAGYTGRVAGELFF; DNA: TGCAGTGCGGGATATACAGGGAGGGTGGCCGGGGAGCTGTTTTTT
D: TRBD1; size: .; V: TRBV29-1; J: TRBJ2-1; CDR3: CSVPGQGADEQFF; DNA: TGCAGCGTACCGGGACAGGGGGCCGATGAGCAGTTCTTC
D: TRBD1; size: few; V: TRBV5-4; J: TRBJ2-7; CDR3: CASSFGNRGYEQYF; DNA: TGTGCCAGCAGCTTTGGCAACAGGGGCTACGAGCAGTACTTC
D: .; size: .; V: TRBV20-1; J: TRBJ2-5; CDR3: CSARLKETQYF; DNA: TGCAGTGCTAGACTAAAAGAGACCCAGTACTTC
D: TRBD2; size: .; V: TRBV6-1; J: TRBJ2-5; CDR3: CASKGGRSETQYF; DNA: TGTGCCAGCAAGGGCGGGAGGTCCGAGACCCAGTACTTC
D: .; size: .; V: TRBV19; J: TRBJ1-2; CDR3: CASSTGGLAGTSYTF; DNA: TGTGCCAGTAGTACCGGGGGCCTAGCTGGGACGAGCTACACCTTC
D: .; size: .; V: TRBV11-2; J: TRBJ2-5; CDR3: CASSLGSAQETQYF; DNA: TGTGCCAGCAGCTTAGGTAGCGCCCAAGAGACCCAGTACTTC
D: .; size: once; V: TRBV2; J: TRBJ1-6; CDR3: CASSADGLRNSPLHF; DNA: TGTGCCAGCAGTGCAGACGGTCTCCGTAATTCACCCCTCCACTTT
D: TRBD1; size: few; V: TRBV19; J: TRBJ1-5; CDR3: CASSFPGGDQPQHF; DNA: TGTGCCAGTAGTTTTCCAGGGGGGGATCAGCCCCAGCATTTT
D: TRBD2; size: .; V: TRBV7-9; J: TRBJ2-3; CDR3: CASSLGSASGSVDTQYF; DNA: TGTGCCAGCAGCTTAGGCTCGGCTAGCGGGAGTGTAGATACGCAGTATTTT
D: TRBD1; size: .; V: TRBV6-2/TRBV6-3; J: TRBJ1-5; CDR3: CASSYADREKQPQHF; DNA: TGTGCCAGCAGTTACGCCGACAGGGAGAAGCAGCCCCAGCATTTT
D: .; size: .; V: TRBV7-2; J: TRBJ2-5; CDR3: CASSSPQGRETQYF; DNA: TGTGCCAGCAGCTCCCCCCAGGGGCGGGAGACCCAGTACTTC
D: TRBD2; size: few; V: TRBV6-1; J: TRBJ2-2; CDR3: CASSGGLVPGELFF; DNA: TGTGCCAGCAGTGGTGGACTAGTTCCCGGGGAGCTGTTTTTT
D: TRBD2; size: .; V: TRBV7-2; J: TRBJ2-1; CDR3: CASSPTGGLAGGGSFF; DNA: TGTGCCAGCAGCCCCACAGGGGGACTAGCGGGAGGTGGATCCTTCTTC
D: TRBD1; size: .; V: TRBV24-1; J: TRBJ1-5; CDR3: CATSDRDSLKPQHF; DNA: TGTGCCACCAGTGATCGGGACAGTTTGAAGCCCCAGCATTTT
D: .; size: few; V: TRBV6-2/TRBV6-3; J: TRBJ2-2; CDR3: CASSPLRNTGELFF; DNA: TGTGCCAGCAGCCCCTTGAGGAACACCGGGGAGCTGTTTTTT
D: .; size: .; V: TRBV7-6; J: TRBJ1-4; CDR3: CASSLALVGAKLFF; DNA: TGTGCCAGCAGCTTAGCGTTGGTTGGGGCAAAACTGTTTTTT
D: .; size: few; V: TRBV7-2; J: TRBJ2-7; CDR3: CASSPYPRTSYEQYF; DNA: TGTGCCAGCAGCCCATACCCCAGGACATCCTACGAGCAGTACTTC
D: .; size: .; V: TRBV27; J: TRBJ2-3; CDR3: CASSQQGRGTDTQYF; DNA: TGTGCCAGCAGTCAACAGGGACGAGGCACAGATACGCAGTATTTT
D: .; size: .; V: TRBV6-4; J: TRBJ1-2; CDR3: CASNPNPGGNYGYTF; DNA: TGTGCCAGCAACCCAAACCCAGGCGGCAACTATGGCTACACCTTC
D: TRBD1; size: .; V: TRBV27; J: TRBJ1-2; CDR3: CASSLTGGALNGYAF; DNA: TGTGCCAGCAGTTTGACAGGGGGCGCCTTGAATGGCTACGCCTTC
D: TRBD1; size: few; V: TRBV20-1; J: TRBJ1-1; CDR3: CSAPARGQDTEAFF; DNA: TGCAGTGCCCCGGCCAGGGGACAGGACACTGAAGCTTTCTTT
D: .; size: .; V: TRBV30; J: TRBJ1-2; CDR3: CLSEGNYGYTF; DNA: TGTCTCTCGGAAGGTAACTATGGCTACACCTTC
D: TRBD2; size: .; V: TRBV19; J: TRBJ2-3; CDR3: CASSDRTSGADTQYF; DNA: TGTGCCAGTAGCGATCGGACTAGCGGTGCGGATACGCAGTATTTT
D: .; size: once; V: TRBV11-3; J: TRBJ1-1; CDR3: CASSLEATSTTAFF; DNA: TGTGCCAGCAGCTTAGAAGCAACTTCAACTACAGCTTTCTTT
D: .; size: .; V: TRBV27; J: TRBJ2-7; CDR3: CASSLLGSNYEQYF; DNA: TGTGCCAGCAGTCTTCTCGGGAGCAACTACGAGCAGTACTTC
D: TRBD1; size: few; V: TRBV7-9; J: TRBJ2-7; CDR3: CASSPEQGWPYEQYF; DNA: TGTGCCAGCAGCCCGGAACAGGGGTGGCCCTACGAGCAGTACTTC
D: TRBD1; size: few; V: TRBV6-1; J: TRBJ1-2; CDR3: CASSLTGQLNYGYTF; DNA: TGTGCCAGCAGCCTTACGGGACAGCTAAACTATGGCTACACCTTC
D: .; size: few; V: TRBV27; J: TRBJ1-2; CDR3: CANSSRAKYGYTF; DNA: TGTGCCAACAGTTCCAGGGCCAAATATGGCTACACCTTC
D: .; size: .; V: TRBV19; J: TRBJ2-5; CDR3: CASSIDLQETQYF; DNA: TGTGCCAGTAGTATAGATCTCCAAGAGACCCAGTACTTC
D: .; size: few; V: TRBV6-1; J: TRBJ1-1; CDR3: CASSEVRGRANTEAFF; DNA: TGTGCCAGCAGTGAAGTCAGGGGACGGGCGAACACTGAAGCTTTCTTT
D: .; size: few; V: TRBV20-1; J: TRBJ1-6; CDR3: CSARKQGSYNSPLHF; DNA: TGCAGTGCTAGGAAACAGGGCTCCTATAATTCACCCCTCCACTTT
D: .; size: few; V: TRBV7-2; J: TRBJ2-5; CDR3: CASSLKDRETQYF; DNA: TGTGCCAGCAGCTTAAAGGACAGAGAGACCCAGTACTTC